This note documents a single T cell receptor beta chain sequence. This specimen belongs to a study of blood T cell repertoires in COVID-19. Turning to the study itself: Material from acute and convalescent COVID-19 was sourced from the United States, Italy and Spain. Sample material is recorded as cDNA or gDNA derived from T cells, B-cell-depleted T cells, or PBMCs.

Authors' processing steps: Amplification from reference gene primers served as the basis for estimated nucleated cell counts. Some clones are missing from TCRdb's copy, which holds only in-frame ones; the method was immunoSEQ multiplex PCR. V and J calls and clone size are copied from that table; D and trimming were computed from the DNA. The table shows tens of thousands of clones, with roughly 80% occurring only once. This CDR3 region has 15 residues. Germline V gene lookup returns CDR1 SNHLY and CDR2 FYNNEI. Trimming removed 9 bases at V and 2 bases at J, with 18 bases between. The chain has TRBV2 and TRBJ2-3; D perhaps matches TRBD1 (7 bases). Sequenced sample: peripheral blood. The source is a woman aged 55-69 years with acute or convalescent COVID-19. The CDR3: CASSGGTSPTDTQYF. The CDR3 bases are TGTGCCAGTTCAGGGGGGACATCCCCCACAGATACGCAGTATTTT.